Detailed here is one T cell receptor beta chain. TCRdb's table, derived via immunoSEQ multiplex PCR, lists solely in-frame clones and lacks some. The table shows roughly 80,000 clones, with around nine tenths occurring only once. This sample was taken from a study of control samples from healthy donors and cancer patients. Germline V gene data show CDR1 as SGHAT and CDR2 as FQNNGV. Trimming took 1 base from V and 1 from J, leaving 7 bases between them. The CDR3 loop spans 14 amino acids. The sequencing input was blood. The source is a woman aged 45-65 years in good health. The V gene is TRBV11-2, the J gene TRBJ1-1; D gene uncertain. CDR3 DNA: TGTGCCAGCAGCTTAGGCAGGACGAACACTGAAGCTTTCTTT. Translated, it gives CASSLGRTNTEAFF.